Listed below are T cell receptor beta chains from one sample, sequenced in a study of blood T cell repertoires in COVID-19. Profiling relied on immunoSEQ multiplex PCR, and the TCRdb table lists in-frame clones only, not all of them. The sample contains 55,000 to 80,000 clones, about 88% of which appear only once. Sequencing input: peripheral blood. The receptor source for this set is a man in his fifties or sixties with active COVID-19. Each CDR3 is given with its conserved first and last residue. Fields, in order: D gene, clone size, V gene, J gene, CDR3 DNA, CDR3 protein. A D gene is named only where the DNA matches it firmly. A row's size may be missing; if present it is once, few, many or a size class.

d_gene: TRBD1
abundance: .
v_gene: TRBV6-5
j_gene: TRBJ2-7
CDR3nt: TGTGCCAGCAGCCTACAGGGGGGTTTCTACGAGCAGTACTTC
CDR3aa: CASSLQGGFYEQYF

d_gene: .
abundance: .
v_gene: TRBV27
j_gene: TRBJ2-2
CDR3nt: TGTGCCAGCAGTTCCGAGGTGGGCGGGGAGCTGTTTTTT
CDR3aa: CASSSEVGGELFF

d_gene: TRBD1
abundance: .
v_gene: TRBV3-1/TRBV3-2
j_gene: TRBJ1-2
CDR3nt: TGTGCCAGCAGCCTTCGGGAGGGGGCATATGGCTACACCTTC
CDR3aa: CASSLREGAYGYTF

d_gene: .
abundance: .
v_gene: TRBV6-5
j_gene: TRBJ2-1
CDR3nt: TGTGCCAGCAGAGGGGACGGACAGTCCTACAATGAGCAGTTCTTC
CDR3aa: CASRGDGQSYNEQFF

d_gene: TRBD2
abundance: .
v_gene: TRBV3-1/TRBV3-2
j_gene: TRBJ2-2
CDR3nt: TGTGCCAGCAGCTCTCTTTCCGGGACTAGCGCCCGTACCGGGGAGCTGTTTTTT
CDR3aa: CASSSLSGTSARTGELFF

d_gene: TRBD2
abundance: once
v_gene: TRBV11-2
j_gene: TRBJ2-1
CDR3nt: TGTGCCAGCAGCTCATACCCTAGCGGGGGGGATACCAACAATGAGCAGTTCTTC
CDR3aa: CASSSYPSGGDTNNEQFF

d_gene: TRBD1
abundance: few
v_gene: TRBV19
j_gene: TRBJ1-5
CDR3nt: TGTGCCAGTACCCTCCATCGCGGAGGGGGCGAACCCCAGCATTTT
CDR3aa: CASTLHRGGGEPQHF

d_gene: .
abundance: .
v_gene: TRBV15
j_gene: TRBJ1-1
CDR3nt: TGTGCCACCAGCAGAGTCACACAGAACACTGAAGCTTTCTTT
CDR3aa: CATSRVTQNTEAFF

d_gene: TRBD2
abundance: .
v_gene: TRBV4-1
j_gene: TRBJ2-4
CDR3nt: TGCGCCAGCAGCCAATCATTGGCGGGGGGGCCGAACATTCAGTACTTC
CDR3aa: CASSQSLAGGPNIQYF

d_gene: .
abundance: .
v_gene: TRBV7-8
j_gene: TRBJ1-5
CDR3nt: TGTGCCAGCAGCACTCGGGGGAGGAATCAGCCCCAGCATTTT
CDR3aa: CASSTRGRNQPQHF

d_gene: .
abundance: .
v_gene: TRBV11-2
j_gene: TRBJ2-3
CDR3nt: TGTGCCAGCAGCTTAGCTAGCTACTACACAGATACGCAGTATTTT
CDR3aa: CASSLASYYTDTQYF

d_gene: .
abundance: once
v_gene: TRBV9
j_gene: TRBJ2-3
CDR3nt: TGTGCCAGCAGCCGTAGCACAGATACGCAGTATTTT
CDR3aa: CASSRSTDTQYF

d_gene: .
abundance: .
v_gene: TRBV4-3
j_gene: TRBJ2-1
CDR3nt: TGCGCCAGCAGCCAAGATGCTTTTAGCTCCTACAATGAGCAGTTCTTC
CDR3aa: CASSQDAFSSYNEQFF

d_gene: TRBD2
abundance: .
v_gene: TRBV5-1
j_gene: TRBJ2-5
CDR3nt: TGCGCCAGCAGGGCGGGACTAGCGGGCGCCGGGGAGACCCAGTACTTC
CDR3aa: CASRAGLAGAGETQYF

d_gene: TRBD1
abundance: once
v_gene: TRBV5-8
j_gene: TRBJ1-1
CDR3nt: TGTGCCAGCACCCAGGGGGAGAGCCGGCCGAACACTGAAGCTTTCTTT
CDR3aa: CASTQGESRPNTEAFF

d_gene: TRBD1
abundance: few
v_gene: TRBV10-3
j_gene: TRBJ1-5
CDR3nt: TGTGCCATCAGTGAGGGGACAGGGGGCCAGCCCCAGCATTTT
CDR3aa: CAISEGTGGQPQHF

d_gene: TRBD1
abundance: once
v_gene: TRBV6-5
j_gene: TRBJ2-3
CDR3nt: TGTGCCAGCAGTCCCGGGACAGGGGTGGATACGCAGTATTTT
CDR3aa: CASSPGTGVDTQYF

d_gene: TRBD1
abundance: .
v_gene: TRBV27
j_gene: TRBJ2-5
CDR3nt: TGTGCCAGCAGTTTACTGGGGACAGGGGGGCGGGAGACCCAGTACTTC
CDR3aa: CASSLLGTGGRETQYF

d_gene: TRBD1
abundance: .
v_gene: TRBV5-5
j_gene: TRBJ2-7
CDR3nt: TGTGCCAGCAGCCTACACAGTAGAGGGGGCGAGTACGAGCAGTACTTC
CDR3aa: CASSLHSRGGEYEQYF

d_gene: .
abundance: .
v_gene: TRBV29-1
j_gene: TRBJ2-7
CDR3nt: TGCAGCGCCCTGAGGGCAGAGTCTACGCAGCAGTACTTC
CDR3aa: CSALRAESTQQYF

d_gene: .
abundance: .
v_gene: TRBV4-1
j_gene: TRBJ1-5
CDR3nt: TGCGCCAGCGGCCCGGGGGGGAGCAATCAGCCCCAGCATTTT
CDR3aa: CASGPGGSNQPQHF

d_gene: TRBD2
abundance: .
v_gene: TRBV4-3
j_gene: TRBJ2-1
CDR3nt: TGCGCCAGCAGCCAATTCGCCCTAGCGGAGCAATACAATGAGCAGTTCTTC
CDR3aa: CASSQFALAEQYNEQFF

d_gene: .
abundance: .
v_gene: TRBV14
j_gene: TRBJ1-6
CDR3nt: TGTGCCAGCAGCCAGAACAGGAATTCACCCCTCCACTTT
CDR3aa: CASSQNRNSPLHF

d_gene: TRBD1
abundance: .
v_gene: TRBV6-5
j_gene: TRBJ2-6
CDR3nt: TGTGCCAGCGGACAGGTCTCTGGGGCCAACGTCCTGACTTTC
CDR3aa: CASGQVSGANVLTF

d_gene: TRBD1
abundance: .
v_gene: TRBV10-2
j_gene: TRBJ1-1
CDR3nt: TGCGCCAGCGAAGGGACAGGGTTCACTGAAGCTTTCTTT
CDR3aa: CASEGTGFTEAFF

d_gene: TRBD1
abundance: .
v_gene: TRBV9
j_gene: TRBJ2-2
CDR3nt: TGTGCCAGCAGCTCCCCCCGTAGGACAGGGGGGACCGGGGAGCTGTTTTTT
CDR3aa: CASSSPRRTGGTGELFF

d_gene: TRBD1
abundance: .
v_gene: TRBV5-6
j_gene: TRBJ2-2
CDR3nt: TGTGCCAGCAGCGCCCTCGGGACAGGGGGCGGGTACACCGGGGAGCTGTTTTTT
CDR3aa: CASSALGTGGGYTGELFF

d_gene: TRBD1
abundance: .
v_gene: TRBV9
j_gene: TRBJ1-1
CDR3nt: TGTGCCAGCAGCCAGGGGGGATCAAACACTGAAGCTTTCTTT
CDR3aa: CASSQGGSNTEAFF

d_gene: TRBD1
abundance: .
v_gene: TRBV4-1
j_gene: TRBJ1-5
CDR3nt: TGCGCCAGCAGCGCCTCCTTGACAGGGGGCAATCAGCCCCAGCATTTT
CDR3aa: CASSASLTGGNQPQHF

d_gene: .
abundance: medium-sized
v_gene: TRBV7-9
j_gene: TRBJ1-5
CDR3nt: TGTGCCAGCAGCTGGGGGCTTAGCAATCAGCCCCAGCATTTT
CDR3aa: CASSWGLSNQPQHF

d_gene: .
abundance: few
v_gene: TRBV9
j_gene: TRBJ2-5
CDR3nt: TGTGCCAGCAGCGTAGAGGCTAGCCGGGAGACCCAGTACTTC
CDR3aa: CASSVEASRETQYF

d_gene: TRBD2
abundance: .
v_gene: TRBV30
j_gene: TRBJ2-7
CDR3nt: TGTGCCTGGAGTGGCGGACTAGCGCTTCACGAGCAGTACTTC
CDR3aa: CAWSGGLALHEQYF

d_gene: .
abundance: .
v_gene: TRBV7-3
j_gene: TRBJ2-1
CDR3nt: TGTGCCAGCAGCCCCGGGGGCTACAATGAGCAGTTCTTC
CDR3aa: CASSPGGYNEQFF

d_gene: TRBD2
abundance: .
v_gene: TRBV6-2/TRBV6-3
j_gene: TRBJ2-5
CDR3nt: TGTGCCAGCAGCGCGGGGGAAGAGACCCAGTACTTC
CDR3aa: CASSAGEETQYF

d_gene: TRBD2
abundance: .
v_gene: TRBV5-1
j_gene: TRBJ2-7
CDR3nt: TGCGCCAGCAGCCCAACGGTTAGCGGGGGCCCTTACGAGCAGTACTTC
CDR3aa: CASSPTVSGGPYEQYF

d_gene: TRBD1
abundance: .
v_gene: TRBV4-3
j_gene: TRBJ1-2
CDR3nt: TGCGCCAGCAGCCAAGATGGCGACAGGGGGCTAAGCTACACCTTC
CDR3aa: CASSQDGDRGLSYTF

d_gene: TRBD1
abundance: .
v_gene: TRBV3-1/TRBV3-2
j_gene: TRBJ1-2
CDR3nt: TGTGCCAGCAGCCCCCCGGGACAGGGAACGGCTGGCTACACCTTC
CDR3aa: CASSPPGQGTAGYTF

d_gene: .
abundance: .
v_gene: TRBV5-5
j_gene: TRBJ2-7
CDR3nt: TGTGCCAGCAGCCCCGACCCTTCGGGATCCGGCGGGTGG
CDR3aa: CASSPDPSGSGGW

d_gene: .
abundance: .
v_gene: TRBV5-5
j_gene: TRBJ1-5
CDR3nt: TGTGCCAGCAGCTACACAGGGCCCGAGAGCAATCAGCCCCAGCATTTT
CDR3aa: CASSYTGPESNQPQHF

d_gene: TRBD2
abundance: .
v_gene: TRBV19
j_gene: TRBJ2-7
CDR3nt: TGTGCCAGTAGTACTTCCGGGACTAGCATTTACGAGCAGTACTTC
CDR3aa: CASSTSGTSIYEQYF

d_gene: TRBD1
abundance: .
v_gene: TRBV5-1
j_gene: TRBJ1-5
CDR3nt: TGCGCCAGCAGCCAACAGGGGGATCAGCCCCAGCATTTT
CDR3aa: CASSQQGDQPQHF

d_gene: TRBD2
abundance: .
v_gene: TRBV11-2
j_gene: TRBJ2-3
CDR3nt: TGTGCCAGCAGCTCGTTTACTAGCGGGGGGTATGGTACGCAGTATTTT
CDR3aa: CASSSFTSGGYGTQYF